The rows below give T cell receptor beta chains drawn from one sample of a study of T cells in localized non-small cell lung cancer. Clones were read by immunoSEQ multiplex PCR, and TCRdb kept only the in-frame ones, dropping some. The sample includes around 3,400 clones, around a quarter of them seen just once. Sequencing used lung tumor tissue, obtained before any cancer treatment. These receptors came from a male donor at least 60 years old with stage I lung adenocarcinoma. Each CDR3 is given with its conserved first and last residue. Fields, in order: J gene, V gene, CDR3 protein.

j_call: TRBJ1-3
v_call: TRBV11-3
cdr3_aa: CASSFGQGPFSGNTIYF

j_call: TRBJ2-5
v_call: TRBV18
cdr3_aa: CASSPGTAAETQYF

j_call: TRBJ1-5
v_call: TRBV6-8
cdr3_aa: CASCQQPSNQPQHF

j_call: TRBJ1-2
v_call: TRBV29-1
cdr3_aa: CSAETVNYGYTF

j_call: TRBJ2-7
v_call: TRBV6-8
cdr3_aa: CASSYSFGGFEQYF

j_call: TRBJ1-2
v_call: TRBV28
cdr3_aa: CASSLRWRGYTF

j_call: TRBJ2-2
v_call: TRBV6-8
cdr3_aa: CASSYRTDTGELFF

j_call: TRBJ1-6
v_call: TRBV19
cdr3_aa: CASSNTVGGSLRSPLHF

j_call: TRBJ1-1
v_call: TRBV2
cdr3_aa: CASKENLNTEAFF

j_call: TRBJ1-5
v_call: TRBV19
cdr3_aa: CASSPPDRGNQPQHF

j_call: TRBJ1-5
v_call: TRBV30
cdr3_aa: CAWSTDRGRTSNSNQPQHF

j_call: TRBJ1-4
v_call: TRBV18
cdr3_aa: CASSPGQGRNEKLFF

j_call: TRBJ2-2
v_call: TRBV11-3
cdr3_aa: CASSLERAGANTGELFF

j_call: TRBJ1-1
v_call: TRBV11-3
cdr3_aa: CASSLSVQGPENTEAFF

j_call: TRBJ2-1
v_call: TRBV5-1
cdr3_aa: CASSPGGAARNEQFF

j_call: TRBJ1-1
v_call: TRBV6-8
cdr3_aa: CASRDREVLGAFF

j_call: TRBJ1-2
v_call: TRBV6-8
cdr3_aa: CASTGSEHTNYGYTF

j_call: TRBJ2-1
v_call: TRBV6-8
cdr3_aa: CASSYLRVHNEQFF

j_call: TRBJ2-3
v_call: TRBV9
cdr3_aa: CASQNGAGQVAQYF

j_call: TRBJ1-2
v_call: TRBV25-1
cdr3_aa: CASSEYKWAEGYTF

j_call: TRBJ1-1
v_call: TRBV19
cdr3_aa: CASSPNRGRIVGTEAFF

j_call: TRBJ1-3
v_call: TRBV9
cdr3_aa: CASSPGGNRGNTIYF

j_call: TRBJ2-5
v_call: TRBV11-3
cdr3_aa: CASSQKGTIEAQYF

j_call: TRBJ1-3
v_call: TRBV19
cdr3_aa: CASSIKGSGRNTIYF

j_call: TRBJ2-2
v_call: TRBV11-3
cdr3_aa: CASSLDRGAGELFF

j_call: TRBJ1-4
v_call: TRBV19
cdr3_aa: CASSLGQGRINEKLFF

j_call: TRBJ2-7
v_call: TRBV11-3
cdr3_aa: CASSQRTGPYEQYF

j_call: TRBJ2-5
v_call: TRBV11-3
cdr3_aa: CASSPGTSVETQYF